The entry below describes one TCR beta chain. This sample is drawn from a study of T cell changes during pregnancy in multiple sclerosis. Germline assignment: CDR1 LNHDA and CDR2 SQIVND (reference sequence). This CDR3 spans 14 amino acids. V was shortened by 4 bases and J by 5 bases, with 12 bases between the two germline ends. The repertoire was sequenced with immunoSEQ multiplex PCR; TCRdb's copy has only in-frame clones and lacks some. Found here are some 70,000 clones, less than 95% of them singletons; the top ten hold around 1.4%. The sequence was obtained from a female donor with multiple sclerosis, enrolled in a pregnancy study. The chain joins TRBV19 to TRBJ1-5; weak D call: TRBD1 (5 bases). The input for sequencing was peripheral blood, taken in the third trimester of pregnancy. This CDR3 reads CASSTQGVHQPQHF. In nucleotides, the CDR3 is TGTGCCAGTAGTACCCAAGGGGTGCATCAGCCCCAGCATTTT. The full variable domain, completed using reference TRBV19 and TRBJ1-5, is DGGITQSPKYLFRKEGQNVTLSCEQNLNHDAMYWYRQDPGQGLRLIYYSQIVNDFQKGDIAEGYSVSREKKESFPLTVTSAQKNPTAFYLCASSTQGVHQPQHFGDGTRLSIL.